These 19 T cell receptor beta chains were all obtained from the same sample, sequenced in a study of T-cell reconstitution after alpha-beta-depleted transplantation in children. A TCRbeta library incorporating unique molecular identifiers was prepared. TCRdb re-analysed the PCR reads in MiXCR, keeping a single row per CDR3 protein. The table includes about 600,000 distinct CDR3 sequences, 13% detected once. The input for sequencing was PBMCs, mostly from graft donor cells, taken 360 days after TCRalphabeta/CD19-depleted stem cell transplant. The receptors shown here come from a male patient between 5 and 17 years old who had a stem cell transplant for acute myeloid leukemia, so the T cells may come from the graft donor.

This clonotype was observed at least ten times. The rearrangement links TRBV27 to TRBJ2-7; D is undetermined. The CDR3 spans 12 residues. The V end was cut by 4 bases, the J end by 4 bases, with 8 bases between. From germline, CDR1 is MNHEY and CDR2 SMNVEV (reference sequence). The CDR3 protein is CASSYKGYEQYF. The CDR3 DNA reads TGTGCCAGCAGTTACAAGGGTTACGAGCAGTACTTC.

The chain carries TRBV7-6 and TRBJ2-7; D assignment may be TRBD1 or TRBD2 (5 bases each). V shed 5 bases and J shed 3 bases, with 17 bases lying between them. Germline V lookup: CDR1 SGHVS, CDR2 FNYEAQ. The CDR3 has 15 residues. Here the CDR3 DNA reads TGTGCCAGCAGCACCTCGGGAAGGGGCAACTACGAGCAGTACTTC. Its translation is CASSTSGRGNYEQYF.

This clonotype came up many times. J is TRBJ2-5 and V is TRBV21-1; TRBD1, the D gene given by the table, was not confirmed from the DNA. TRBV21-1 is termed a pseudogene. This CDR3 is built from 16 residues. In DNA form, the CDR3 reads TGTGCCAGCAGCAAAAGGGCAGGGTGGTTTTGGGAGACCCAGTACTTC. Translated: CASSKRAGWFWETQYF.

This clonotype has only a few counts. The rearrangement links TRBV2 to TRBJ2-2; TRBD2 is a possible D gene (5 bases). V lost 4 bases and J lost 3, with 12 bases in between. The CDR3 runs to 15 residues. Germline lookup yields CDR1 SNHLY and CDR2 FYNNEI. The CDR3 sequence: CASSGRLRYTGELFF. Written as DNA, the CDR3 is TGTGCCAGCAGTGGGCGACTAAGATACACCGGGGAGCTGTTTTTT.

Ten or more counts support this clonotype. The genes are TRBV21-1 and TRBJ2-7; the listed D gene, TRBD2, was not tested against the DNA. TRBV21-1 is a recognized pseudogene. This CDR3 comprises 18 residues. The CDR3 DNA follows: TGTGCCAGCAGCAAAGCGCTTTCTTGGACTTTTCCCTCCTACGAGCAGTACTTC. This codes for CASSKALSWTFPSYEQYF.

This clonotype has a count of ten or more. CDR3 residues: CASSLDGGSTDTQYF. CDR3 DNA sequence: TGTGCCAGCAGCTTAGATGGCGGAAGCACAGATACGCAGTATTTT. This chain connects TRBV7-3 to TRBJ2-3, with D uncertain. The CDR3 loop spans 15 amino acids. The V end lost 2 bases, the J end lost 0 bases, and 9 bases lay between the germline ends. The germline gives CDR1 SGHTA, CDR2 FQGTGA. Supplemented by reference TRBV7-3 and TRBJ2-3, the full variable domain reads GAGVSQTPSNKVTEKGKYVELRCDPISGHTALYWYRQSLGQGPEFLIYFQGTGAADDSGLPNDRFFAVRPEGSVSTLKIQRTERGDSAVYLCASSLDGGSTDTQYFGPGTRLTVL.

At least ten counts were recorded for this clonotype. The chain joins TRBV12-3 or TRBV12-4 to TRBJ2-5; no reliable D call. The CDR3 has 12 residues. Trimming took 1 base from V and 8 from J, leaving 8 bases between them. In nucleotides, the CDR3 is TGTGCCAGCAGTTTAGACGTGGGAACCCAGTACTTC. It yields the protein CASSLDVGTQYF.

This clonotype has a handful of counts. This sequence joins TRBV28 and TRBJ2-3; 9 bases map to TRBD1. This CDR3 has 14 amino acids. CDR1 and CDR2 from the germline V gene are MDHEN and SYDVKM. With V trimmed by 3 bases and J by 7 bases, 5 bases remained unmatched. The DNA for the CDR3 is TGTGCCAGCAGTTTGTCGGGACAGGGAAATACGCAGTATTTT. As protein: CASSLSGQGNTQYF.

Worth noting for this clonotype: A much larger clone is a single base away; this may be a read error. The chain couples TRBV27 to TRBJ2-7; D not certain. The length of the CDR3 is 14 residues. Trimming stripped 3 bases from V and 0 bases from J, with 9 bases between. In germline, CDR1 is MNHEY, CDR2 SMNVEV (reference sequence). CDR3 nucleotides: TGTGCCAGCAGTTTTATAACGAGCTCCTACGAGCAGTACTTC. It yields the protein CASSFITSSYEQYF.

This clonotype was picked up many times. An end of the junction differs from the germline gene, which may be a read error. The chain links TRBV7-2 to TRBJ2-7; D unclear. From germline, CDR1 is SGHTA and CDR2 FQGNSA. The CDR3 runs 8 residues. The CDR3 region is CASSPYDF. The CDR3 DNA follows: TGTGCCAGCAGCCCATACGACTTC.

V gene TRBV11-2 combines with J gene TRBJ2-1; 9 bases are a match to TRBD2. The CDR3 covers 21 residues. From germline, CDR1 is SGHAT and CDR2 FQNNGV. The V segment lost 9 bases and the J segment 1 base; nucleotides outside the gene matches: 25. CDR3 residues: CARSPKGGGVLAGVSYNEQFF. The CDR3 region has the DNA TGTGCCAGAAGCCCCAAAGGTGGGGGGGTGTTAGCGGGAGTATCCTACAATGAGCAGTTCTTC.

The V gene is TRBV2, the J gene TRBJ2-1; TRBD2 aligns across 9 bases. The length of the CDR3 is 15 residues. Germline CDR1 is SNHLY and CDR2 is FYNNEI. After removal of 2 bases from V and 3 bases from J, the junction contained 2 bases not matched to a gene. CDR3 nucleotides: TGTGCCAGCAGTGAAAGCGGGAGGTTCTACAATGAGCAGTTCTTC. This codes for CASSESGRFYNEQFF.

The chain has TRBV7-9 and TRBJ2-1; 10 positions agree with TRBD2. J lost 7 bases, V lost 8 bases, and 5 bases had no gene match. CDR1 is SEHNR and CDR2 is FQNEAQ in the germline V gene (reference sequence). The CDR3 runs 13 residues. CDR3 bases: TGTGCCAGCCTAGCGGGAGTAAAAAATGAGCAGTTCTTC. This encodes CASLAGVKNEQFF.

This clonotype appeared many times. This rearrangement joins TRBV20-1 to TRBJ2-1; 11 nucleotides match TRBD2. V lost 4 bases, J lost 0 bases, and 5 bases stayed unmatched. Germline V gene sequence: CDR1 DFQATT, CDR2 SNEGSKA (reference sequence). This CDR3 has 16 amino acids. The CDR3, as DNA: TGCAGTGCTACCCCGACTAGCGGGAACTCCTACAATGAGCAGTTCTTC. Its translation: CSATPTSGNSYNEQFF.

J is TRBJ2-3 and V is TRBV13, with D perhaps TRBD1 (6 bases). The CDR3 is 16 amino acids. The V end was cut by 7 bases, the J end by 1 base, with 18 bases between. Germline V gene lookup returns CDR1 PRHDT and CDR2 FYEKMQ (reference sequence). The CDR3 is CASTRAAKGGTDTQYF. In DNA form, the CDR3 reads TGTGCCAGCACCCGAGCGGCGAAGGGGGGCACAGATACGCAGTATTTT.

The CDR3 region is CASQSPAAEAFF. In DNA form, the CDR3 reads TGTGCCTCTCAGTCCCCTGCTGCTGAAGCTTTCTTT. The chain recombines TRBV30 with TRBJ1-1; D not certain. The CDR3 loop spans 12 amino acids. V lost 7 bases and J 6 bases, leaving 15 bases between the germline ends. From germline, CDR1 is GTSNPN and CDR2 SVGIG (reference sequence).

The V call is TRBV20-1, the J call TRBJ2-5; D perhaps matches TRBD2 (6 bases). The CDR3 has 14 residues. Trimming cost V 4 bases and J 1 base, with 13 bases left between them. Germline V gives CDR1 DFQATT, CDR2 SNEGSKA (reference sequence). DNA for the CDR3: TGCAGTGCTATTTTTCTAGCGCCCCAAGAGACCCAGTACTTC. Translated: CSAIFLAPQETQYF.

This clonotype has a count of ten or more. This rearrangement joins TRBV18 to TRBJ2-5, with TRBD2 matching 7 bases. The CDR3 totals 14 residues. CDR1 is KGHSH, CDR2 LQKENI, per germline. The J segment lost 4 bases and the V segment lost 3 bases, leaving 5 bases of the junction unmatched. The CDR3 sequence: CASSPILAGETQYF. CDR3 nucleotides: TGTGCCAGCTCACCGATTTTAGCGGGAGAGACCCAGTACTTC.

The genes are TRBV6-2 or TRBV6-3 and TRBJ2-1; D is ambiguous. Looked up from germline, CDR1 is MNHEY and CDR2 is SVGEGT. Between the trimmed V and J ends, which lost 2 bases and 2 bases, there was a span of 10 bases. This CDR3 is built from 15 residues. The chain's CDR3 is CASSYRVLPYNEQFF. In nucleotides, the CDR3 is TGTGCCAGCAGTTACCGCGTCCTCCCCTACAATGAGCAGTTCTTC.